This TCR beta chain stems from a study of vaccination effects on CD4 cells after COVID-19. Viral peptide pools were used in the ViraFEST assay to expand antigen-specific CD4+ T cells, and sequencing came afterward. Culturing for 10 to 11 days preceded CD4+ T cell isolation. This individual tested PCR-positive for SARS-CoV-2 infection between March and December 2020. About 2 million PBMC were seeded per well and grown in the presence of 10 IU/ml IL-2 and 8.5 to 10 ug/ml peptides. This CDR3 is built from 16 residues. V was pared by 5 bases and J by 9 bases, with 17 bases of the junction left unmatched. Germline CDR1 is MNHEY and CDR2 is SMNVEV (reference sequence). Some clones are missing from TCRdb's copy, which holds only in-frame ones; the method was immunoSEQ multiplex PCR. The sample has about 70,000 clones; about 69% are singletons. As regards this clone: Its specificity is not known.

This sample comprised CD4+ T cells from PBMCs cultured with HIV peptides, obtained before COVID-19 vaccination. Indicated subset: HIV-1 Nef peptide pool negative control/reference culture. This sequence joins TRBV27 and TRBJ2-5; 8 positions agree with TRBD2. The TCR comes from a human donor who had a prior SARS-CoV-2 infection. The CDR3 sequence is CASSNSRGAGGTAQYF. CDR3 sequence (DNA): TGTGCCAGCAGTAACTCCCGGGGGGCGGGGGGCACGGCCCAGTACTTC.